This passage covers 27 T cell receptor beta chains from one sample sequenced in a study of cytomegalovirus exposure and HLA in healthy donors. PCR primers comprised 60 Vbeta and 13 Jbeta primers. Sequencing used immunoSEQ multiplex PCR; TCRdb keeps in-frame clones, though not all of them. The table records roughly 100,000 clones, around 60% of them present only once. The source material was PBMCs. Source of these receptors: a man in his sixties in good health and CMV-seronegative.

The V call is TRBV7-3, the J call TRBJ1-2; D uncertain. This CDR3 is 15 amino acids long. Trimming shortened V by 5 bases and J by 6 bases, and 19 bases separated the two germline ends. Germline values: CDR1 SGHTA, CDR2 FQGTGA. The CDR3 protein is CASSPNVGDPDGYTF. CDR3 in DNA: TGTGCCAGCAGCCCTAACGTCGGGGATCCGGATGGCTACACCTTC. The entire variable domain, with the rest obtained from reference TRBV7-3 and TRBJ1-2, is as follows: GAGVSQTPSNKVTEKGKYVELRCDPISGHTALYWYRQSLGQGPEFLIYFQGTGAADDSGLPNDRFFAVRPEGSVSTLKIQRTERGDSAVYLCASSPNVGDPDGYTFGSGTRLTVV.

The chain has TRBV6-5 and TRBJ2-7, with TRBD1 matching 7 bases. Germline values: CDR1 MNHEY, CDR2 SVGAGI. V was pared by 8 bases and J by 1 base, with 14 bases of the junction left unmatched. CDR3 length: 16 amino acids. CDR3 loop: CASCFFTGVVSYEQYF. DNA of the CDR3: TGTGCCAGCTGTTTTTTCACAGGGGTGGTTTCCTACGAGCAGTACTTC.

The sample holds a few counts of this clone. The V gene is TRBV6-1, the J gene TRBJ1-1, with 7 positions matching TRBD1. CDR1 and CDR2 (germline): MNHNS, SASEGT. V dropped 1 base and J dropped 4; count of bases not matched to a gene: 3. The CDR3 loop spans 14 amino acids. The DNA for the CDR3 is TGTGCCAGCAGTGAAGGTCAGGGGGTCACTGAAGCTTTCTTT. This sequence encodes CASSEGQGVTEAFF.

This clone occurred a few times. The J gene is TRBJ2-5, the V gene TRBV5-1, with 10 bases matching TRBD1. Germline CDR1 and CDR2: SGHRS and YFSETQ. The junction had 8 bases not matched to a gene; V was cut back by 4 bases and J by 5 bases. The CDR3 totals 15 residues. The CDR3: CASSPTGTGEETQYF. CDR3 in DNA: TGCGCCAGCAGCCCAACCGGGACAGGGGAGGAGACCCAGTACTTC.

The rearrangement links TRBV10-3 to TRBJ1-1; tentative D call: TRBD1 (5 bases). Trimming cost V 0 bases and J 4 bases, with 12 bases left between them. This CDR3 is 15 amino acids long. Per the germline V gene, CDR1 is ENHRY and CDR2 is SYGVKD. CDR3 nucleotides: TGTGCCATCAGTGAGTCAGGGGCAGGAATCACTGAAGCTTTCTTT. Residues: CAISESGAGITEAFF.

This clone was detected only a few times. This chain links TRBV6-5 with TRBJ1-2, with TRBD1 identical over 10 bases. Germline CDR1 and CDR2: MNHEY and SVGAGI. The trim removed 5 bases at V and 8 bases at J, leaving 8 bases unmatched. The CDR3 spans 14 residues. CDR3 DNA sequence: TGTGCCAGCAGTCCCGGGACAGGGGTTCGGGGCTACACCTTC. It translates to CASSPGTGVRGYTF.

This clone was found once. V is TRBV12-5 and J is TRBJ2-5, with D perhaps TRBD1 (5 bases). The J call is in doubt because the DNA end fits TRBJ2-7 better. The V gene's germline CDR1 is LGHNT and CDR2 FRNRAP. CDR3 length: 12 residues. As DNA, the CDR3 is TGTGCTAGTGCCCAGGGCTCCTACGAGCAGTACTTC. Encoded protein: CASAQGSYEQYF.

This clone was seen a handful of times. The CDR3: CAIMAGGPTDTQYF. CDR3 sequence (DNA): TGTGCCATCATGGCGGGAGGGCCCACAGATACGCAGTATTTT. The chain recombines TRBV10-3 with TRBJ2-3, with TRBD2 matching over 9 bases. This CDR3 region has 14 residues. Germline V gives CDR1 ENHRY, CDR2 SYGVKD. Trimming took 7 bases from V and 2 from J; bases not matched to a gene: 4.

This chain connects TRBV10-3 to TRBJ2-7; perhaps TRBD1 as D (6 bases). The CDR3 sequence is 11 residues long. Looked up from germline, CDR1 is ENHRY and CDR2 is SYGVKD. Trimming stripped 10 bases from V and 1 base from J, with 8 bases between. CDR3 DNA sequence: TGTGCCACCGGACAGTCCTACGAGCAGTACTTC. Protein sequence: CATGQSYEQYF.

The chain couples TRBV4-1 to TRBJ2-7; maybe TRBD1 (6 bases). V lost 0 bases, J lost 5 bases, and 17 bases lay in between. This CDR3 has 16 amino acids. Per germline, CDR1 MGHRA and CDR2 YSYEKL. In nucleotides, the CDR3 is TGCGCCAGCAGCCAAGAGGAAAGGGGCAGGGGCCACGAGCAGTACTTC. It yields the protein CASSQEERGRGHEQYF.

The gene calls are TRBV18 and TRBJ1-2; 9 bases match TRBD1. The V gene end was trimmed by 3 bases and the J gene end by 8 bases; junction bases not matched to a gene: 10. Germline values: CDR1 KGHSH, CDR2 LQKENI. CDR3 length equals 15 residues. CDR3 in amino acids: CASSPWTGEQEGYTF. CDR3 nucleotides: TGTGCCAGCTCACCCTGGACAGGGGAGCAGGAGGGCTACACCTTC. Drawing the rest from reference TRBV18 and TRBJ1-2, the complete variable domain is NAGVMQNPRHLVRRRGQEARLRCSPMKGHSHVYWYRQLPEEGLKFMVYLQKENIIDESGMPKERFSAEFPKEGPSILRIQQVVRGDSAAYFCASSPWTGEQEGYTFGSGTRLTVV.

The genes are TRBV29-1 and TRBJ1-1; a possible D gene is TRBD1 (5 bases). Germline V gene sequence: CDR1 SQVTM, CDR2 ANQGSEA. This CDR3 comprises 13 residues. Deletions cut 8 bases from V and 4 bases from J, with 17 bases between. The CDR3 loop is CSSKTAGPTEAFF. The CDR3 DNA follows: TGCAGCTCTAAAACCGCAGGGCCCACTGAAGCTTTCTTT.

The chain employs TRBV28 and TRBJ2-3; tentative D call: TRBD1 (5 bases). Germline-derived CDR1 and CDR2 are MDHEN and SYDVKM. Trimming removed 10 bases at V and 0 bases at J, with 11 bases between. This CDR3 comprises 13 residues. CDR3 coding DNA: TGTGCCACCAGGGCCCTTAGCACAGATACGCAGTATTTT. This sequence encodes CATRALSTDTQYF.

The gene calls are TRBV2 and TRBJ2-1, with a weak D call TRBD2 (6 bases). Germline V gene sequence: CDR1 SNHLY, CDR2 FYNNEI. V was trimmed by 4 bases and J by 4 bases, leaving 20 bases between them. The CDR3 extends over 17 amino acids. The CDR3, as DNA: TGTGCCAGCAGTGGTCCCCGGGACTTCGGGGATTACAATGAGCAGTTCTTC. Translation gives CASSGPRDFGDYNEQFF.

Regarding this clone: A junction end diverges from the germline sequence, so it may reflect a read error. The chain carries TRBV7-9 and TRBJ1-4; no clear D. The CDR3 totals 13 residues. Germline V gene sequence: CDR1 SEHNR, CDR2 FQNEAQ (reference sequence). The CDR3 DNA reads TGTTCCAGCAGCTTTATGGGTTTGGAGAAACTGTTTTTT. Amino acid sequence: CSSSFMGLEKLFF.

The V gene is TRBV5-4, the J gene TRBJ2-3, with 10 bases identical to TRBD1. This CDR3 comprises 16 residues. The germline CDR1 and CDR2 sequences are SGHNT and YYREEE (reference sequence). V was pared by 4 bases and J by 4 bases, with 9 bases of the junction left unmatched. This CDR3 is CASSQDPGQGPDTQYF. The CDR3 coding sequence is TGTGCCAGCAGCCAAGATCCGGGACAGGGGCCAGATACGCAGTATTTT.

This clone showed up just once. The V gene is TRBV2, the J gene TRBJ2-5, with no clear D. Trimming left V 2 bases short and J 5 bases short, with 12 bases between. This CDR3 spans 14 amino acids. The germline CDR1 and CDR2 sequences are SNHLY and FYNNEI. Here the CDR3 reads CASSERSKTETQYF. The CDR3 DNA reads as TGTGCCAGCAGTGAACGGTCGAAAACGGAGACCCAGTACTTC.

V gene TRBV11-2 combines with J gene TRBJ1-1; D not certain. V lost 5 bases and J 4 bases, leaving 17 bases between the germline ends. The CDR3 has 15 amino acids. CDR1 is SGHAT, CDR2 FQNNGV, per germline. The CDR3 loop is CASSPRFGLSTEAFF. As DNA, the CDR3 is TGTGCCAGCAGCCCTCGATTCGGTTTGAGCACTGAAGCTTTCTTT.

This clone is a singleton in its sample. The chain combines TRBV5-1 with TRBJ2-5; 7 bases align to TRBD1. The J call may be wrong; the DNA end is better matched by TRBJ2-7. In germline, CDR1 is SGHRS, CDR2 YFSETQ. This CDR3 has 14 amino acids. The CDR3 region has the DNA TGCGCCAGCAGCACCGGGACAGTAGACTACGAGCAGTACTTC. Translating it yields CASSTGTVDYEQYF.

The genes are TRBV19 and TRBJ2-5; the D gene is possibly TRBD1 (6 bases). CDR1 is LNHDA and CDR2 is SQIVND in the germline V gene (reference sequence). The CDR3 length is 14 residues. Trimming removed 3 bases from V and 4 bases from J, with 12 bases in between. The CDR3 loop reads CASSMNRVGETQYF. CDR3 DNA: TGTGCCAGTAGTATGAACAGGGTTGGAGAGACCCAGTACTTC.

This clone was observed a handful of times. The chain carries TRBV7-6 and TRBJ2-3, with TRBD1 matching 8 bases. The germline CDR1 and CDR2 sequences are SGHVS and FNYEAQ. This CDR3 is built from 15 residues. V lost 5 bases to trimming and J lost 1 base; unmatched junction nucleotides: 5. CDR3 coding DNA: TGTGCCAGCAGCCTCACAGGGGGAGGCACAGATACGCAGTATTTT. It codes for CASSLTGGGTDTQYF.

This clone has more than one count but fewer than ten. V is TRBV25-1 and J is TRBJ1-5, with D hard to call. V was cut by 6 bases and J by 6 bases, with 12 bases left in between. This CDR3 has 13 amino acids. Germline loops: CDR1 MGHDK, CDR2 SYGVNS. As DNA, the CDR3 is TGTGCCAGCAGCTATTCGGGGAGTCAGCCCCAGCATTTT. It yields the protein CASSYSGSQPQHF.

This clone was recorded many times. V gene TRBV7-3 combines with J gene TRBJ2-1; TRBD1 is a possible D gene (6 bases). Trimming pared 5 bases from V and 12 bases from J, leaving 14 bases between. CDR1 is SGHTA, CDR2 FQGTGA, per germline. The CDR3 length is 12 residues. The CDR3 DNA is TGTGCCAGCAGCCTCAACAGGGTCCGGCAGTTCTTC. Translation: CASSLNRVRQFF. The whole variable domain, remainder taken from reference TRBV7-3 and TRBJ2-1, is GAGVSQTPSNKVTEKGKYVELRCDPISGHTALYWYRQSLGQGPEFLIYFQGTGAADDSGLPNDRFFAVRPEGSVSTLKIQRTERGDSAVYLCASSLNRVRQFFGPGTRLTVL.

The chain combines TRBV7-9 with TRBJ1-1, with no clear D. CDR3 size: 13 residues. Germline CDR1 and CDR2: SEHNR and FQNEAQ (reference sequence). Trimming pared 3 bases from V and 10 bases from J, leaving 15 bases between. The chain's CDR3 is CASSFEAREGAFF. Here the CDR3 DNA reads TGTGCCAGCAGCTTTGAAGCCCGGGAAGGAGCTTTCTTT.

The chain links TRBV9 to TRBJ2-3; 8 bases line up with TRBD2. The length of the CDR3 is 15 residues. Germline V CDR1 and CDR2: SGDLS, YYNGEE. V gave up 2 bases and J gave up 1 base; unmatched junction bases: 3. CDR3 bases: TGTGCCAGCAGCGTCGGGCGGGGGGGCACAGATACGCAGTATTTT. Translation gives CASSVGRGGTDTQYF.

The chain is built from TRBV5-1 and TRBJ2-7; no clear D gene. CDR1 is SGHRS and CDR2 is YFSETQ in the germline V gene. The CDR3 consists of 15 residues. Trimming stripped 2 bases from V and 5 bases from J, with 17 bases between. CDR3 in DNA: TGCGCCAGCAGCTTAATCGGCGGCCCTGAAAACGAGCAGTACTTC. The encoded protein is CASSLIGGPENEQYF.

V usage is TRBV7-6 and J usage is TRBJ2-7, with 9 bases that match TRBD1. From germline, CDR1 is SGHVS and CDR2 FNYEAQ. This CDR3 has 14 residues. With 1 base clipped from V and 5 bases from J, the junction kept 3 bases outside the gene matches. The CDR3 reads CASSLVGQGHEQYF. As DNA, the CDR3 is TGTGCCAGCAGCTTAGTGGGACAGGGACACGAGCAGTACTTC.